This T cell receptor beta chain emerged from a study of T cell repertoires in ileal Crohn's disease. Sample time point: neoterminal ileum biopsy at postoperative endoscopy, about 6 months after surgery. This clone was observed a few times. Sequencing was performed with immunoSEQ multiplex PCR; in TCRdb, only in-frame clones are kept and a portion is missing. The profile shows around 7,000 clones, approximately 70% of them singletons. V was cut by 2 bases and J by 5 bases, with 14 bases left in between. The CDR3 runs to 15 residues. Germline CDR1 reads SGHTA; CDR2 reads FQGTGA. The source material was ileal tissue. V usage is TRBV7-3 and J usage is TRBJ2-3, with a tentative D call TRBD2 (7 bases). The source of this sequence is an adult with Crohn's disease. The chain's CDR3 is CASSLSGGAVDTQYF. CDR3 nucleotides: TGTGCCAGCAGCTTATCTGGGGGGGCCGTAGATACGCAGTATTTT.